The 20 T cell receptor beta chains in this list originate from one sample, sequenced in a study of post-analysis software for immune sequencing data. Presence of unique molecular identifiers characterized the TCR beta cDNA libraries. TCRdb redid the calling of the PCR reads with MiXCR, one entry per CDR3 protein. The data hold under 200,000 distinct CDR3 sequences, with roughly 34% observed a single time. The source material was blood, sampled after autologous hematopoietic stem cell transplantation. The source of these receptors is a girl between 5 and 17 years old with multiple sclerosis.

This clonotype was counted between two and nine times. The rearrangement links TRBV5-1 to TRBJ2-7, with 12 bases aligning to TRBD1. The germline CDR1 and CDR2 sequences are SGHRS and YFSETQ. CDR3 length: 14 residues. V dropped 4 bases and J dropped 5; count of bases not matched to a gene: 4. DNA for the CDR3: TGCGCCAGCAGCCTGGGGACAGGGGGCGACGAGCAGTACTTC. It specifies CASSLGTGGDEQYF. Using reference TRBV5-1 and TRBJ2-7 for the parts outside the CDR3, the full variable domain is KAGVTQTPRYLIKTRGQQVTLSCSPISGHRSVSWYQQTPGQGLQFLFEYFSETQRNKGNFPGRFSGRQFSNSRSEMNVSTLELGDSALYLCASSLGTGGDEQYFGPGTRLTVT.

This clonotype was seen only once. J is TRBJ2-3 and V is TRBV7-8, with 11 bases that match TRBD2. Germline CDR1 and CDR2: SGHVS and FQNEAQ. CDR3 size: 16 residues. V gave up 5 bases and J gave up 0 bases; unmatched junction bases: 4. The CDR3 sequence: CASSRLAGGSTDTQYF. CDR3 DNA: TGTGCCAGCAGCCGGTTAGCGGGAGGGAGCACAGATACGCAGTATTTT.

This clonotype was seen just once. This chain connects TRBV20-1 to TRBJ2-1; TRBD2 matches 9 bases. With 5 bases clipped from V and 9 bases from J, the junction kept 11 bases outside the gene matches. Germline CDR1 DFQATT, CDR2 SNEGSKA (reference sequence). The CDR3 contains 14 residues. Here the CDR3 reads CSADGGRACSEQFF. DNA of the CDR3: TGCAGTGCTGATGGCGGGAGGGCCTGTAGTGAGCAGTTCTTC.

This rearrangement joins TRBV4-2 to TRBJ2-4; TRBD2 aligns across 12 bases. The J call is in doubt because the DNA end fits TRBJ2-7 better. This CDR3 has 17 residues. Germline-derived CDR1 and CDR2 are LGHNA and YNFKEQ. Here the CDR3 reads CASSQDPTSGSRDEQYF. The CDR3 nucleotides are TGTGCCAGCAGCCAAGATCCGACTAGCGGGAGCCGTGACGAGCAGTACTTC.

This chain uses TRBV5-1 with TRBJ2-3; possible D gene TRBD2, 6 bases. CDR1 SGHRS and CDR2 YFSETQ come from the germline V gene. Trimming left V 7 bases short and J 5 bases short, with 14 bases between. This CDR3 has 13 residues. The CDR3 coding sequence is TGCGCCAGCGAGACTCTGGGAGGAGATACGCAGTATTTT. Translated, it gives CASETLGGDTQYF. Using reference TRBV5-1 and TRBJ2-3 for the parts outside the CDR3, the full variable domain is KAGVTQTPRYLIKTRGQQVTLSCSPISGHRSVSWYQQTPGQGLQFLFEYFSETQRNKGNFPGRFSGRQFSNSRSEMNVSTLELGDSALYLCASETLGGDTQYFGPGTRLTVL.

The CDR3 here is CASSQDWDRWEQYF. The CDR3 DNA is TGTGCCAGCAGCCAAGATTGGGACAGGTGGGAGCAGTACTTC. The chain joins TRBV14 to TRBJ2-5, with 8 bases that match TRBD1. From germline, CDR1 is SGHDN and CDR2 FVKESK. This CDR3 region has 14 residues. Germline trimming cut 0 bases from V and 11 bases from J; bases unmatched to any gene: 8.

This chain connects TRBV13 to TRBJ1-2; no clear D gene. The germline V gene has CDR1 PRHDT and CDR2 FYEKMQ (reference sequence). The CDR3 has 14 residues. Trimming took off 5 bases at V and 4 bases at J, with 14 bases between the two ends. CDR3 in amino acids: CASSPGGSVYGYTF. The DNA of the CDR3 is TGTGCCAGCAGCCCCGGAGGGAGTGTCTATGGCTACACCTTC.

This clonotype was counted at least ten times. The CDR3 is CSVERRSSGRTDSYEQYF. CDR3 nucleotide sequence: TGCAGCGTTGAAAGGAGGAGTAGCGGGAGGACTGACTCCTACGAGCAGTACTTC. The chain couples TRBV29-1 to TRBJ2-7, with TRBD2 matching over 10 bases. V lost 2 bases to trimming and J lost 0 bases; unmatched junction nucleotides: 13. There are 18 residues in the CDR3. Germline V gene sequence: CDR1 SQVTM, CDR2 ANQGSEA.

The chain carries TRBV29-1 and TRBJ2-3, with D unresolved. This CDR3 is built from 14 residues. Trimming removed 6 bases at V and 0 bases at J, with 13 bases between. From germline, CDR1 is SQVTM and CDR2 ANQGSEA. CDR3 region: CSVAAVSSTDTQYF. CDR3 in DNA: TGCAGCGTGGCAGCCGTTTCTAGCACAGATACGCAGTATTTT.

This clonotype was seen at least ten times. V is TRBV29-1 and J is TRBJ1-1, with D perhaps TRBD1 (6 bases). Germline V gene data show CDR1 as SQVTM and CDR2 as ANQGSEA. The ends were cut back, 7 bases at V and 6 bases at J, with 15 bases in the middle. The CDR3 length is 12 residues. The CDR3: CSAPRQGSEAFF. The CDR3 DNA follows: TGCAGCGCCCCTCGGCAGGGGTCTGAAGCTTTCTTT.

The chain links TRBV20-1 to TRBJ2-1; D possibly uses TRBD1 or TRBD2 (5 bases each). Germline V lookup: CDR1 DFQATT, CDR2 SNEGSKA (reference sequence). V was clipped by 3 bases and J by 7 bases, with 19 bases between them. There are 15 residues in the CDR3. CDR3 nucleotides: TGCAGTGCTAGTCCCGGGGCAGGATCAGGGAATGAGCAGTTCTTC. This sequence encodes CSASPGAGSGNEQFF.

On this clonotype: This could be a read error, since a much larger clone is one nucleotide away. The gene calls are TRBV29-1 and TRBJ2-7; D is uncertain. The CDR3 is made up of 11 amino acids. CDR1 is SQVTM and CDR2 is ANQGSEA in the germline V gene. Trimming stripped 3 bases from V and 6 bases from J, with 9 bases between. CDR3 residues: CSVEDGCEQYF. CDR3 nucleotides: TGCAGCGTTGAGGACGGATGCGAGCAGTACTTC.

This clonotype showed up just a few times. The rearrangement links TRBV5-6 to TRBJ2-5; D remains ambiguous. TRBJ2-7 explains the end of the DNA better; the J call may be wrong. Germline CDR1 reads SGHDT; CDR2 reads YYEEEE. This CDR3 spans 14 amino acids. Written as DNA, the CDR3 is TGTGCCAGCAGCTTGGGGGCCTCTCCCAACGAGCAGTACTTC. Protein: CASSLGASPNEQYF.

J is TRBJ2-7 and V is TRBV6-5; D might be TRBD2 (6 bases). The CDR3 spans 13 residues. Germline CDR1 is MNHEY and CDR2 is SVGAGI. V lost 0 bases and J lost 6, with 9 bases in between. Written as DNA, the CDR3 is TGTGCCAGCAGTTACTCCGGGAGCATCGAGCAGTACTTC. It translates to CASSYSGSIEQYF.

V gene TRBV6-2 or TRBV6-3 combines with J gene TRBJ2-5, with 11 bases aligning to TRBD2. The CDR3 covers 17 residues. Trimming removed 5 bases from V and 5 bases from J; junction bases left unmatched: 13. Germline assignment: CDR1 MNHEY and CDR2 SVGEGT. The CDR3 region has the DNA TGTGCCAGCAGTACCCTTATAGCGGGAGGGCGGGTGGAGACCCAGTACTTC. As protein: CASSTLIAGGRVETQYF.

This clonotype was counted between two and nine times. The J gene is TRBJ2-2, the V gene TRBV3-1; TRBD2 aligns across 10 bases. CDR1 is LGHDT and CDR2 is YNNKEL in the germline V gene (reference sequence). The CDR3 runs 14 residues. V dropped 2 bases and J dropped 6; count of bases not matched to a gene: 0. Here the CDR3 DNA reads TGTGCCAGCAGCCAACTAGCGGGAGCCGGGGAGCTGTTTTTT. Protein product: CASSQLAGAGELFF. Supplemented by reference TRBV3-1 and TRBJ2-2, the full variable domain reads DTAVSQTPKYLVTQMGNDKSIKCEQNLGHDTMYWYKQDSKKFLKIMFSYNNKELIINETVPNRFSPKSPDKAHLNLHINSLELGDSAVYFCASSQLAGAGELFFGEGSRLTVL.

V gene TRBV10-3 combines with J gene TRBJ2-7, with a weak D call TRBD2 (5 bases). V was trimmed by 4 bases and J by 4 bases, leaving 8 bases between them. CDR3 length: 12 amino acids. The V gene's germline CDR1 is ENHRY and CDR2 SYGVKD. CDR3 coding DNA: TGTGCCATCAGTGGGACTTCTTACGAGCAGTACTTC. This sequence encodes CAISGTSYEQYF.

The chain joins TRBV28 to TRBJ1-1; D is perhaps TRBD1 (6 bases). Germline lookup yields CDR1 MDHEN and CDR2 SYDVKM. V was cut by 1 base and J by 1 base, with 16 bases left in between. This CDR3 is built from 17 residues. CDR3 nucleotide sequence: TGTGCCAGCAGTTTATCTCGGGGGGCAGGACCGAACACTGAAGCTTTCTTT. It yields the protein CASSLSRGAGPNTEAFF.

Comment on this clonotype: This may stem from a read error, because a much larger clone lies one nucleotide away. The rearrangement links TRBV4-3 to TRBJ2-3; D is possibly TRBD2 (6 bases). The germline gives CDR1 LGHNA, CDR2 YSLEER. The length of the CDR3 is 17 residues. The CDR3 region has the DNA TGCGCCCGCAGCCAAGATGGGGGGAGCCAGTACACAGATACGCAGTATTTT. Translating gives CARSQDGGSQYTDTQYF.

The chain is built from TRBV7-6 and TRBJ2-5; no reliable D call. The CDR3 totals 13 residues. Looked up from germline, CDR1 is SGHVS and CDR2 is FNYEAQ. The ends were cut back, 2 bases at V and 1 base at J, with 5 bases in the middle. Written as DNA, the CDR3 is TGTGCCAGCAGCTTACGCGTCCAAGAGACCCAGTACTTC. Translation gives CASSLRVQETQYF.